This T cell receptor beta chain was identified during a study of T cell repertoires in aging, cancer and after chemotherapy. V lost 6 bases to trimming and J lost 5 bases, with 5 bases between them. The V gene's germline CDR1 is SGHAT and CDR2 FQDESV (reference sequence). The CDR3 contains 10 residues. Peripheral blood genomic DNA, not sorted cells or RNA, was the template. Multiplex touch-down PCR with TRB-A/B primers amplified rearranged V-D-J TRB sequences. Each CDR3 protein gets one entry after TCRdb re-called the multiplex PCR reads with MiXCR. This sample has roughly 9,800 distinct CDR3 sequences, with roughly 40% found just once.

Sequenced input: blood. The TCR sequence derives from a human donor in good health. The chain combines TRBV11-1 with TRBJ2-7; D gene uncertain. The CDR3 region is CASRGNEQYF. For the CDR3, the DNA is TGTGCCAGCAGGGGAAACGAGCAGTACTTC.